One T cell receptor (beta chain) is described in this entry. The antigen this receptor binds is unknown. Base-call qualities are not available, and no considerably larger clone is one nucleotide away. The sample originates from a study of blood T cell repertoires in COVID-19 (TCRdb year 2020). Notes on the research overall: Samples from collaborators originated in the United States, Italy and Spain and spanned both the acute and convalescent phases of COVID-19. The material from the prospective study consisted of cDNA or gDNA derived from T cells, B-cell-depleted T cells, or PBMCs. Deeply sampled blood TCRbeta repertoires from subjects exposed to, actively infected with, or recovered from COVID-19 were included in the dataset. The repertoires were released in a freely available public database intended as a resource for research on the immune response to SARS-CoV-2. The samples were drawn from the first 160 participants of the ongoing ImmuneRACE study and from 1,200 or so subjects provided by 6 global collaborators. The sample metadata nearly always contained a de-identified subject ID, COVID-19 status, age in years and sex. Where available, HLA class I and class II types were obtained from metadata supplied by the sample provider rather than from assay-based typing.

Study-wide findings and limitations: The amount of clinical and demographic metadata varied by source and participant and was provided uncurated.

The immunoSEQ Assay, a bias-controlled multiplex PCR, was used to amplify TCRbeta CDR3 regions from genomic DNA. The study's own analysis went as follows. The number of nucleated cells in each sample was estimated from the amplification of reference gene primers within the assay. To quantify the absolute abundance of each unique TCRbeta CDR3 rearrangement, sequence reads were collapsed and filtered. For each sample, productive Simpson clonality was calculated as the square root of Simpson's diversity index over productive rearrangements. Entries here come from immuneACCESS through TCRdb and include only in-frame sequences with V and J called. Some clones fail to appear in such tables; in the studies checked, an unresolved V gene covers under half of the shortfall, and the cause of the remainder is unknown. V and J calls and clone size are those listed in that table; D and trimming were worked out from the DNA. This sample is represented by roughly 150,000 clones; approximately 80% of them were singletons. 9.5% to 13% of the sample is held by the ten biggest clonotypes.

The collaborating institutions used their own protocols to collect whole blood in K2EDTA tubes. For TCRbeta analysis, collaborators shipped samples as frozen whole blood, isolated PBMCs, or DNA extracted from either of those sample types. The receptor comes from a human donor in a cohort sampled during active COVID-19. Sequenced: peripheral blood.

The DNA sequence is as follows: TGTGCCAGCAGCCAAGAAGACAGTTCAGGGCTTTACGAGCAGTACTTC. This translates into CASSQEDSSGLYEQYF. This receptor chain uses TRBV3-1 (or the pseudogene TRBV3-2) and TRBJ2-7; TRBD1 could be the D gene, as 5 bases match. CDR1 and CDR2 are drawn from the germline V gene (reference sequence): LGHDT, YNNKEL. V loses 0 bases, J loses 4 bases, and the germline ends lie 16 bases apart. The CDR3 spans 16 residues, from the cysteine through the phenylalanine. Solely the CDR3 DNA is kept, with 48 bases framed from the first base.